These 21 T cell receptor beta chains came from one sample sequenced in a study of CD8 T cells in ankylosing spondylitis. Using its own MiXCR run on the 5' RACE reads, TCRdb lists one record per CDR3 protein. The sample contains hundreds of thousands of distinct CDR3 sequences, about an eighth of which appear only once. Study outcomes and limitations: A TCR beta motif of under ten highly homologous variants seemed to mark ankylosing spondylitis blood.

Their recognized antigens are unknown. The specimen sequenced was blood, either unsorted or a sorted T cell fraction (not recorded which). The source is a male donor with ankylosing spondylitis.

This clonotype was found a few times. The rearrangement joins TRBV20-1 to TRBJ2-7, with 13 bases that match TRBD2. The ends lost 5 bases at V and 1 base at J; junction bases unmatched: 5. The germline gives CDR1 DFQATT, CDR2 SNEGSKA (reference sequence). This CDR3 is built from 15 residues. Here the CDR3 reads CSAGRGLAGSYEQYF. The CDR3 DNA reads TGCAGTGCTGGGCGGGGACTAGCGGGATCCTACGAGCAGTACTTC.

This clonotype has only a few counts. The chain joins TRBV29-1 to TRBJ2-1; D might be TRBD2 (6 bases). Trimming pared 3 bases from V and 0 bases from J, leaving 9 bases between. CDR1 and CDR2 (germline): SQVTM, ANQGSEA. This CDR3 region has 14 residues. The DNA for the CDR3 is TGCAGCGTTGATACTAGCCGCTCCTACAATGAGCAGTTCTTC. It is translated as CSVDTSRSYNEQFF.

Many counts were recorded for this clonotype. V is TRBV12-3 or TRBV12-4 and J is TRBJ2-5; perhaps TRBD1 as D (6 bases). V was trimmed by 2 bases and J by 7 bases, leaving 17 bases between them. The length of the CDR3 is 15 residues. The CDR3 DNA reads TGTGCCAGCAGTTTAATCGGTCAGGGGATGGGGACCCAGTACTTC. Its translation is CASSLIGQGMGTQYF.

V and J are TRBV28 and TRBJ2-7; D is perhaps TRBD1 (6 bases). CDR1 MDHEN and CDR2 SYDVKM come from the germline V gene. Between the trimmed V and J ends, which lost 4 bases and 1 base, there was a span of 11 bases. The CDR3 sequence is 14 residues long. CDR3 DNA sequence: TGTGCCAGCAGTTCGCCGACAGGTTCCTACGAGCAGTACGTC. It codes for CASSSPTGSYEQYV.

The chain couples TRBV20-1 to TRBJ2-7; 7 bases match TRBD1. The junction had 6 bases not matched to a gene; V was cut back by 1 base and J by 3 bases. This CDR3 region has 14 residues. The V gene's germline CDR1 is DFQATT and CDR2 SNEGSKA (reference sequence). CDR3 sequence reads: CSARVRDRVYEQYF. CDR3 nucleotide sequence: TGCAGTGCTAGAGTCCGCGACAGGGTCTACGAGCAGTACTTC.

This clonotype was detected only a few times. V usage is TRBV20-1 and J usage is TRBJ1-2, with 7 bases lining up with TRBD1. The V gene's germline CDR1 is DFQATT and CDR2 SNEGSKA (reference sequence). The CDR3 is 13 amino acids. Trimming took 5 bases from V and 4 from J; bases not matched to a gene: 7. CDR3 loop: CSAPWTGSYGYTF. DNA of the CDR3: TGCAGTGCTCCCTGGACAGGTTCCTATGGCTACACCTTC.

This clonotype was detected a few times. The genes are TRBV20-1 and TRBJ2-1; D remains ambiguous. V was clipped by 2 bases and J by 7 bases, with 18 bases between them. Per germline, CDR1 DFQATT and CDR2 SNEGSKA (reference sequence). The CDR3 runs 15 residues. The CDR3 spells CSARSAAGNSNEQFF. CDR3 bases: TGCAGTGCTAGAAGTGCGGCAGGTAATTCAAATGAGCAGTTCTTC.

The chain is built from TRBV20-1 and TRBJ2-7; 7 bases line up with TRBD2. Germline V CDR1 and CDR2: DFQATT, SNEGSKA (reference sequence). CDR3 size: 13 residues. J gave up 2 bases and V 5 bases, and 6 bases lay outside the gene matches. The DNA of the CDR3 is TGCAGTGCTCTGACAGCGGGACCCTACGAGCAGTACTTC. Translation: CSALTAGPYEQYF.

Comments on this clonotype: A much larger clone differs from this one at a single base, so this may be a read error. This chain joins TRBV11-2 and TRBJ2-1; 8 positions agree with TRBD2. This CDR3 is 15 amino acids long. Per the germline V gene, CDR1 is SGHAT and CDR2 is FQNNGV. CDR3 loop: CAGSFPSVAGRGLFF. The CDR3 DNA reads TGTGCCGGCAGCTTCCCGAGTGTAGCGGGAAGGGGTTTGTTCTTC.

This clonotype was observed a few times. The chain links TRBV2 to TRBJ1-2; tentative D call: TRBD1 (5 bases). The germline V gene encodes CDR1 SNHLY and CDR2 FYNNEI. This CDR3 spans 13 amino acids. Trimming cost V 4 bases and J 6 bases, with 12 bases left between them. DNA of the CDR3: TGTGCCAGCAGTGTAGTAGGGGCGAATGGCTACACCTTC. It translates to CASSVVGANGYTF.

This clonotype was seen at least ten times. This rearrangement joins TRBV27 to TRBJ1-5; D gene unclear. Germline assignment: CDR1 MNHEY and CDR2 SMNVEV (reference sequence). The V and J ends lost 6 bases and 2 bases respectively, with 8 bases between them. The CDR3 sequence is 13 residues long. CDR3 coding DNA: TGTGCCAGCAGCGGGGTTGGCAATCAGCCCCAGCATTTT. Protein sequence: CASSGVGNQPQHF.

CDR3 sequence reads: CASSSYLTRPTSNNEQFF. The CDR3 DNA reads as TGTGCCAGCAGCTCCTACCTTACTAGACCAACCAGTAACAATGAGCAGTTCTTC. This chain joins TRBV11-2 and TRBJ2-1; possible D gene TRBD2, 5 bases. Trimming left V 4 bases short and J 5 bases short, with 24 bases between. Germline values: CDR1 SGHAT, CDR2 FQNNGV. This CDR3 has 18 residues.

This clonotype appeared many times. The chain has TRBV9 and TRBJ2-1, with D uncertain. This CDR3 spans 14 amino acids. CDR1 and CDR2 from the germline V gene are SGDLS and YYNGEE. The germline V and J ends were trimmed by 5 bases and 1 base, with 10 bases remaining between them. The CDR3 protein is CASRKLSSYNEQFF. CDR3 in DNA: TGTGCCAGCAGGAAACTATCGTCCTACAATGAGCAGTTCTTC.

A note on this clonotype: One base away lies a much larger clone, so this may be a sequencing read error. The chain couples TRBV13 to TRBJ2-1; 15 bases line up with TRBD2. There are 17 residues in the CDR3. V was pared by 8 bases and J by 7 bases, with 12 bases of the junction left unmatched. Germline V gives CDR1 PRHDT, CDR2 FYEKMQ (reference sequence). The CDR3 nucleotides read TGTGCCAGCTGTTTAGCCGGGACTAGCGGGAGGAGGAATGAGCAGTTCTTC. Translation gives CASCLAGTSGRRNEQFF. The whole variable domain, remainder taken from reference TRBV13 and TRBJ2-1, is AAGVIQSPRHLIKEKRETATLKCYPIPRHDTVYWYQQGPGQDPQFLISFYEKMQSDKGSIPDRFSAQQFSDYHSELNMSSLELGDSALYFCASCLAGTSGRRNEQFFGPGTRLTVL.

This clonotype was counted between two and nine times. The V call is TRBV5-1, the J call TRBJ1-1; 7 bases map to TRBD1. Trimming at V came to 0 bases and at J to 6 bases, leaving 14 bases not matched to a gene. This CDR3 contains 17 residues. The germline gives CDR1 SGHRS, CDR2 YFSETQ. DNA of the CDR3: TGCGCCAGCAGCTTGGGCAGGGACAGCCCTAAGGGCGCTGAAGCTTTCTTT. Its protein is CASSLGRDSPKGAEAFF.

Only a few counts were recorded for this clonotype. This chain joins TRBV18 and TRBJ2-7; TRBD1 matches at 7 bases. This CDR3 is built from 14 residues. In germline, CDR1 is KGHSH, CDR2 LQKENI. Trimming took 2 bases from V and 5 from J; bases not matched to a gene: 6. The CDR3 nucleotides are TGTGCCAGCTCACCATCTCGACAGGGCGACGAGCAGTACTTC. Translated, it gives CASSPSRQGDEQYF.

The rearrangement links TRBV2 to TRBJ2-7; the D gene could be TRBD1 or TRBD2 (5 bases each). V lost 5 bases to trimming and J lost 5 bases, with 16 bases between them. Germline V gives CDR1 SNHLY, CDR2 FYNNEI. The CDR3 runs 14 residues. The CDR3, as DNA: TGTGCCAGCAGTCGGGACGAAGGACATAACGAGCAGTACTTC. It is translated as CASSRDEGHNEQYF.

For the CDR3, the DNA is TGTGCCAGCAGCAAAGTTGGTACAGGGGATTCTGGTTCACCCCTCCACTTT. Amino acids: CASSKVGTGDSGSPLHF. V usage is TRBV21-1 and J usage is TRBJ1-6; no check of the table's D call, TRBD1, against the DNA was made. TRBV21-1 corresponds to a pseudogene. The CDR3 has 17 residues.

The J gene is TRBJ1-1, the V gene TRBV19; D is undetermined. This CDR3 comprises 14 residues. Looked up from germline, CDR1 is LNHDA and CDR2 is SQIVND (reference sequence). Trimming left V 3 bases short and J 0 bases short, with 8 bases between. The chain's CDR3 is CASSMGIMNTEAFF. The CDR3, as DNA: TGTGCCAGTAGTATGGGGATTATGAACACTGAAGCTTTCTTT.

This clonotype was seen at least ten times. The chain couples TRBV12-3 or TRBV12-4 to TRBJ2-3, with D unclear. The ends were cut back, 3 bases at V and 4 bases at J, with 8 bases in the middle. There are 13 residues in the CDR3. In nucleotides, the CDR3 is TGTGCCAGCAGTTTGGAGCGAGCAGATACGCAGTATTTT. It specifies CASSLERADTQYF.

V is TRBV2 and J is TRBJ2-3, with D perhaps matching TRBD1 (6 bases). Per germline, CDR1 SNHLY and CDR2 FYNNEI. CDR3 length: 15 amino acids. V dropped 1 base and J dropped 4 bases, with 12 bases sitting between them. The CDR3 bases are TGTGCCAGCAGTGAAGTTTACAGGGCGGCAGATACGCAGTATTTT. Protein sequence: CASSEVYRAADTQYF.